These 9 T cell receptor beta chains came from one sample sequenced in a study of blood T cell repertoires in COVID-19. Sequenced by immunoSEQ multiplex PCR; TCRdb stores in-frame clones only, minus some. The sample records 25,000 to 35,000 clones, roughly nine tenths being singletons. Sequenced sample: peripheral blood. These TCRs come from a man older than 75 with acute or convalescent COVID-19.

The chain uses TRBV27 and TRBJ2-2, with TRBD2 as a possible D gene (5 bases). Per germline, CDR1 MNHEY and CDR2 SMNVEV (reference sequence). The CDR3 length is 14 residues. Trimming took off 4 bases at V and 5 bases at J, with 11 bases between the two ends. The CDR3 coding sequence is TGTGCCAGCAGTTATGGACTTGGAACCGGGGAGCTGTTTTTT. It yields the protein CASSYGLGTGELFF.

The J gene is TRBJ1-1, the V gene TRBV6-5; TRBD1 matches at 8 bases. The V gene end was trimmed by 8 bases and the J gene end by 5 bases; junction bases not matched to a gene: 13. Germline assignment: CDR1 MNHEY and CDR2 SVGAGI. This CDR3 contains 15 residues. The DNA for the CDR3 is TGTGCCAGCTGTACGACCGGACAGGGTAAGACTGAAGCTTTCTTT. This sequence encodes CASCTTGQGKTEAFF.

This sequence joins TRBV16 and TRBJ2-5; no firm D call. V lost 6 bases and J lost 2, with 16 bases in between. Germline V gives CDR1 KGHSY, CDR2 FQNENV. This CDR3 comprises 15 residues. For the CDR3, the DNA is TGTGCCAGCAGTCCGTGGGCAGCCCCTCAAGAGACCCAGTACTTC. Protein product: CASSPWAAPQETQYF.

The rearrangement uses TRBV11-3 and TRBJ2-3; D not resolved. Germline V gene lookup returns CDR1 SGHNT and CDR2 YENEEA. With 1 base removed from V and 2 bases from J, the gap between germline ends came to 10 bases. The CDR3 has 15 residues. CDR3 bases: TGTGCCAGCAGCTTAGGTGTCAGTTCCACAGATACGCAGTATTTT. It specifies CASSLGVSSTDTQYF.

The chain has TRBV7-8 and TRBJ2-5; a weak D match, TRBD2 (5 bases). Trimming left V 4 bases short and J 1 base short, with 10 bases between. Germline V gives CDR1 SGHVS, CDR2 FQNEAQ. CDR3 length: 14 residues. The CDR3 is CASSYRRTQETQYF. As DNA, the CDR3 is TGTGCCAGCAGCTACCGGAGGACCCAAGAGACCCAGTACTTC.

This clone is a singleton in its sample. This chain links TRBV7-8 with TRBJ1-2, with TRBD1 as a possible D gene (5 bases). V lost 1 base, J lost 3 bases, and 15 bases lay in between. Germline CDR1 SGHVS, CDR2 FQNEAQ. CDR3 length: 16 amino acids. The CDR3 DNA reads as TGTGCCAGCAGCTTAGTGGGAGGGGAATACGACTATGGCTACACCTTC. This translates into CASSLVGGEYDYGYTF.

V gene TRBV23-1 combines with J gene TRBJ2-7; 8 nucleotides line up with TRBD1. TRBV23-1 is labeled an ORF, and its function is uncertain. The junction had 16 bases not matched to a gene; V was cut back by 4 bases and J by 2 bases. The CDR3 has 18 amino acids. CDR3 nucleotides: TGCGCCAGCAGTCTACCCCCTACCGACAGGGGCTTCCCCTACGAGCAGTACTTC. Encoded protein: CASSLPPTDRGFPYEQYF.

The chain combines TRBV10-3 with TRBJ2-3; maybe TRBD2 (7 bases). The CDR3 sequence is 16 residues long. Germline V CDR1 and CDR2: ENHRY, SYGVKD. The V gene lost 0 bases and the J gene lost 1 base, with 11 bases spanning the gap. CDR3 coding DNA: TGTGCCATCAGTGAGTCGGGGGGGGCCCGCACAGATACGCAGTATTTT. Residues: CAISESGGARTDTQYF.

The V call is TRBV7-9, the J call TRBJ1-1; perhaps TRBD1 as D (5 bases). The V gene's germline CDR1 is SEHNR and CDR2 FQNEAQ (reference sequence). The CDR3 is made up of 12 amino acids. Trimming took 7 bases from V and 6 from J, leaving 12 bases between them. CDR3 in amino acids: CASTSQGAEAFF. The DNA of the CDR3 is TGTGCCAGCACCTCTCAGGGCGCTGAAGCTTTCTTT. Based on the CDR3 plus reference TRBV7-9 and TRBJ1-1, the full variable domain is DTGVSQNPRHKITKRGQNVTFRCDPISEHNRLYWYRQTLGQGPEFLTYFQNEAQLEKSRLLSDRFSAERPKGSFSTLEIQRTEQGDSAMYLCASTSQGAEAFFGQGTRLTVV.